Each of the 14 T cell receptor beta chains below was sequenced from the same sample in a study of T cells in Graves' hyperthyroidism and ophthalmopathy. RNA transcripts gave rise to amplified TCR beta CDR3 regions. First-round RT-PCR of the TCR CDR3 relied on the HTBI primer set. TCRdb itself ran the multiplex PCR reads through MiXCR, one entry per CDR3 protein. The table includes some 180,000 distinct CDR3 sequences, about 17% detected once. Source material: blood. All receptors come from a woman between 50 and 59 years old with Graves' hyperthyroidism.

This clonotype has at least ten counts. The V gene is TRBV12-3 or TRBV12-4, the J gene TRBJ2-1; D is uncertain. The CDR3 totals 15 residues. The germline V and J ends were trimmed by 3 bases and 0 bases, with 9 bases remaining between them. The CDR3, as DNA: TGTGCCAGCAGTTTTAACAGCCCCTCCTACAATGAGCAGTTCTTC. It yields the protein CASSFNSPSYNEQFF.

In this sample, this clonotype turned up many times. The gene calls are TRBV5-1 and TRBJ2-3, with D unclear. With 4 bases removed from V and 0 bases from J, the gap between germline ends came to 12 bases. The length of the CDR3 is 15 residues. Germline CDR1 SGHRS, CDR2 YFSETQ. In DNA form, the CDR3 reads TGCGCCAGCAGCCTATCGGCGTCTAGCACAGATACGCAGTATTTT. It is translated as CASSLSASSTDTQYF.

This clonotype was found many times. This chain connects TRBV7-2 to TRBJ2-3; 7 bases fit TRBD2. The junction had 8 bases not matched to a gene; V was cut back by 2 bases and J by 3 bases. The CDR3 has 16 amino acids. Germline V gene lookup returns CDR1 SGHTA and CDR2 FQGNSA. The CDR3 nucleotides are TGTGCCAGCAGCTTACAAAGCGGGGCTAAGACAGATACGCAGTATTTT. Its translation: CASSLQSGAKTDTQYF.

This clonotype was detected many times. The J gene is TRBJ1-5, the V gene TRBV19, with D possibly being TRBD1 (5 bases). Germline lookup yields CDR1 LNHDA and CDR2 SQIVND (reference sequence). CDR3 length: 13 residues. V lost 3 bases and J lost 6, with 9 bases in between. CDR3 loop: CASSIPGFQPQHF. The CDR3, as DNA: TGTGCCAGTAGTATTCCAGGGTTTCAGCCCCAGCATTTT. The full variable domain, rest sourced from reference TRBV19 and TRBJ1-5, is DGGITQSPKYLFRKEGQNVTLSCEQNLNHDAMYWYRQDPGQGLRLIYYSQIVNDFQKGDIAEGYSVSREKKESFPLTVTSAQKNPTAFYLCASSIPGFQPQHFGDGTRLSIL.

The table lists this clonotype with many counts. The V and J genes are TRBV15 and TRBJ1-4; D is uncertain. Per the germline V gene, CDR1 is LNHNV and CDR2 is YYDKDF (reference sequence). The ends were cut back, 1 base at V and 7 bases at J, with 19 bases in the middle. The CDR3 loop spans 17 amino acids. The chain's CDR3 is CATSRAGETGLSEKLFF. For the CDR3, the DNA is TGTGCCACCAGCAGAGCGGGAGAGACGGGCCTAAGTGAAAAACTGTTTTTT.

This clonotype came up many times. The CDR3 bases are TGTGCCAGCAGCTCGGACTCTGGGAGGGAGGGCAATAGCAATGAGCAGTTCTTC. This sequence encodes CASSSDSGREGNSNEQFF. J is TRBJ2-1 and V is TRBV7-8; 7 positions match TRBD2. The CDR3 consists of 18 residues. Germline-derived CDR1 and CDR2 are SGHVS and FQNEAQ. V gave up 4 bases and J gave up 6 bases; unmatched junction bases: 18.

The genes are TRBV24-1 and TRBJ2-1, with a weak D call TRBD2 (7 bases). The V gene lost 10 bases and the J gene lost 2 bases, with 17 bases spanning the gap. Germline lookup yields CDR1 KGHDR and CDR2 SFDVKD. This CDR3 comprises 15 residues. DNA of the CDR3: TGTGCCACAAGAGGGAGGGGGGGCCCCTACAATGAGCAGTTCTTC. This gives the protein CATRGRGGPYNEQFF.

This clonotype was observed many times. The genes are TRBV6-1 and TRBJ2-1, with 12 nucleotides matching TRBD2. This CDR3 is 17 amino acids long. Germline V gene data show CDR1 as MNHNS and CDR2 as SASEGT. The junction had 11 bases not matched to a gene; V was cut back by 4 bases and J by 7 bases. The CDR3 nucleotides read TGTGCCAGCAGTGGATCACCCCTAGCGGGGGGGCAGAATGAGCAGTTCTTC. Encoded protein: CASSGSPLAGGQNEQFF.

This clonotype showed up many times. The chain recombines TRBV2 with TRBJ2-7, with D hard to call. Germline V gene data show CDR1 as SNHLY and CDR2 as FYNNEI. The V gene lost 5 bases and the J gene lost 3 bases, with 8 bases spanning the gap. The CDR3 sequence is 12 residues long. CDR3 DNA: TGTGCCAGCAGTTCCTACCTCTACGAGCAGTACTTC. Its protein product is CASSSYLYEQYF.

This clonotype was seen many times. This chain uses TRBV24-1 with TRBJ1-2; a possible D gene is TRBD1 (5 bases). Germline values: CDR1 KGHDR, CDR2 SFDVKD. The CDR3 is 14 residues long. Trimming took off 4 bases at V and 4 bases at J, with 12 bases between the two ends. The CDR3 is CATSDRDRAYGYTF. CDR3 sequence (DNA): TGTGCCACCAGTGACCGGGACCGGGCCTATGGCTACACCTTC.

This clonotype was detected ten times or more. The DNA of the CDR3 is TGTGCCAGCAGTTTAAGCTCCTACAATGAGCAGTTCTTC. It translates to CASSLSSYNEQFF. The chain joins TRBV11-2 to TRBJ2-1; no definite D call. CDR1 is SGHAT, CDR2 FQNNGV, per germline. The CDR3 runs to 13 residues. Trimming removed 6 bases from V and 0 bases from J, with 6 bases in between.

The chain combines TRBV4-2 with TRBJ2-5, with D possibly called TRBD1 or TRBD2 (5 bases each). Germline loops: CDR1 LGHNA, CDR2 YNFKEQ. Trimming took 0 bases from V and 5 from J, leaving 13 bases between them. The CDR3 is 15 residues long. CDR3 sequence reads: CASSQDGDPGETQYF. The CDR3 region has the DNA TGTGCCAGCAGCCAAGATGGGGACCCGGGGGAGACCCAGTACTTC.

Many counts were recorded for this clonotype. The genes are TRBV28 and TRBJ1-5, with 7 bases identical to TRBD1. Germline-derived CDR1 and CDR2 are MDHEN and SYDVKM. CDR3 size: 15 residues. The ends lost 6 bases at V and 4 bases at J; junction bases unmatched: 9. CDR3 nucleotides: TGTGCCAGCAGAGCCGGGACAGCGAAAAATCAGCCCCAGCATTTT. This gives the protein CASRAGTAKNQPQHF.

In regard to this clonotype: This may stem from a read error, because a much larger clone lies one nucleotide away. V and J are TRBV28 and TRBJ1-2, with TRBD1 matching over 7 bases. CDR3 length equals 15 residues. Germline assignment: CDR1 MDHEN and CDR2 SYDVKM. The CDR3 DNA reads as TGTACCATCCTCACGGGAGGGGGCTTTGGGTATGGCTACACCTTC. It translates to CTILTGGGFGYGYTF.